This TCR beta chain was recorded in a study of T-cell memory formation after mild COVID-19. The wider study: TCR clusters largely stayed donor specific.

CDR3 length: 16 amino acids. Germline V gene lookup returns CDR1 KGHSH and CDR2 LQKENI. The V gene end was trimmed by 6 bases and the J gene end by 5 bases; junction bases not matched to a gene: 9. One entry per CDR3 protein, called by TCRdb with MiXCR from the 5' RACE reads. Of about 320,000 distinct CDR3 sequences in the sample, over 11% were seen once. This chain joins TRBV18 and TRBJ2-3; 12 positions match TRBD2. Sequencing used PBMCs or a T cell subset sorted from them (not recorded which). This receptor was identified in a man aged 18 to 29 who had mild COVID-19 (a few samples of this study predate the infection). Cell type and time point are not known. CDR3 protein: CASSPLAGGLIDTQYF. The CDR3 nucleotides are TGTGCCAGCTCCCCCCTAGCGGGGGGGCTGATAGATACGCAGTATTTT. The complete variable domain, with remaining parts taken from reference TRBV18 and TRBJ2-3, reads NAGVMQNPRHLVRRRGQEARLRCSPMKGHSHVYWYRQLPEEGLKFMVYLQKENIIDESGMPKERFSAEFPKEGPSILRIQQVVRGDSAAYFCASSPLAGGLIDTQYFGPGTRLTVL.